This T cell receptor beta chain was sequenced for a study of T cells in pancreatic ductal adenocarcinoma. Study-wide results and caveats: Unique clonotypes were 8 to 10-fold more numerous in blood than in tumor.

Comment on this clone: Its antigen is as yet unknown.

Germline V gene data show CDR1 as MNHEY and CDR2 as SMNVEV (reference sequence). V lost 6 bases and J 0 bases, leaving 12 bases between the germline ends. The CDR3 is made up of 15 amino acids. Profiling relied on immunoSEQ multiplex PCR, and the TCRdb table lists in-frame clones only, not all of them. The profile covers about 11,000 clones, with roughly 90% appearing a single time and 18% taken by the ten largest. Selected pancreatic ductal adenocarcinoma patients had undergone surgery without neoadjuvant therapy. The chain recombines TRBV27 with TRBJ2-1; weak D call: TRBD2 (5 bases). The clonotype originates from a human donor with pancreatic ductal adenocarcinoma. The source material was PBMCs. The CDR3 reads CASRPRDSSYNEQFF. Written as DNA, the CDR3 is TGTGCCAGCAGACCCCGGGATAGCTCCTACAATGAGCAGTTCTTC.